At least ten counts were recorded for the clone carrying this TCR beta chain. The antigen remains unidentified. The source of the sample is a study of T cells in Graves' hyperthyroidism and ophthalmopathy. About the research overall: Once the initial diagnosis was made, peripheral blood was obtained before any treatment.

Uncontrolled infection, other autoimmune disease, pregnancy or lactation disqualified patients from enrolment. PBMCs stemmed from over 7.5 ml fresh peripheral blood. Study-level findings and limits: Most expanded thyroid clonotypes above 0.001 also appeared in blood.

Researchers amplified the TCR beta CDR3 regions from RNA transcripts. In the first-round RT-PCR of the TCR CDR3, the HTBI primer set was used. TCRdb re-derived calls from the multiplex PCR reads in MiXCR, one entry per CDR3 protein. The repertoire holds roughly 350,000 distinct CDR3 sequences, with approximately 14% as singletons. This sequence was found in a woman in her forties with Graves' ophthalmopathy. The sequencing sample was made of blood.

Written as DNA, the CDR3 is TGTGCCAGCAATAAAGGAGAGGATGAGCAGTTCTTC. Translating gives CASNKGEDEQFF. The V and J genes are TRBV27 and TRBJ2-1; no clear D gene. The V end was cut by 7 bases, the J end by 8 bases, with 12 bases between. The CDR3 runs 12 residues. The germline V gene has CDR1 MNHEY and CDR2 SMNVEV (reference sequence).